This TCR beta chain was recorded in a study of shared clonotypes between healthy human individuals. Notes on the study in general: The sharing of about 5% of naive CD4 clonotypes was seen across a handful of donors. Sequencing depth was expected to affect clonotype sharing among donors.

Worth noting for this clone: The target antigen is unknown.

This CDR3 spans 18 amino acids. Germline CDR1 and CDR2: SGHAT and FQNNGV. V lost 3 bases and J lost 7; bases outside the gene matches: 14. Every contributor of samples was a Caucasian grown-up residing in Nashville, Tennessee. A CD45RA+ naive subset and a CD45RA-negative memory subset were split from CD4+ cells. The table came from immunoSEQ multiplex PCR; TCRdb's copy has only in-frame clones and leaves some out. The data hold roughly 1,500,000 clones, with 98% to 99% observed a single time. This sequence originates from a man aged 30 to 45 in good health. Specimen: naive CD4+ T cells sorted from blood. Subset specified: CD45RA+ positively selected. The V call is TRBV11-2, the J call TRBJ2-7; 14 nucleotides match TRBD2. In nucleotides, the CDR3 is TGTGCCAGCAGCTTGAGTCACGGGACTAGCGGGAGAAGTGGAGAGCAGTACTTC. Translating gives CASSLSHGTSGRSGEQYF.